This TCR beta chain was sequenced during a study of cytomegalovirus exposure and HLA in healthy donors. Primers included in the PCR were 60 Vbeta and 13 Jbeta primers. TCRdb's table, derived via immunoSEQ multiplex PCR, lists solely in-frame clones and lacks some. The sample consists of 100,000 to 150,000 clones, around 81% of them appearing once. Trimming took 4 bases from V and 0 from J; bases not matched to a gene: 3. In germline, CDR1 is LNHDA, CDR2 SQIVND (reference sequence). The CDR3 is 15 amino acids. The gene calls are TRBV19 and TRBJ1-3, with TRBD1 matching over 7 bases. The source is a woman in her fifties or sixties in good health and CMV-seronegative. The sample consisted of PBMCs. For the CDR3, the DNA is TGTGCCAGTAGTAAACAGGGGAGCTCTGGAAACACCATATATTTT. The encoded protein is CASSKQGSSGNTIYF.